This TCR beta chain comes out of a study of neoadjuvant anti-PD-1 for oral cavity cancer. Clones were sequenced by immunoSEQ multiplex PCR, and TCRdb holds only the in-frame ones, with some missing. Counted here are tens of thousands of clones, about three quarters occurring once; the ten biggest clones make up 4.8%. The time point: after neoadjuvant nivolumab, at surgical resection. This specimen consisted of PBMCs, obtained after nivolumab (anti-PD-1) treatment. The sequence came from a person aged 35-79 years with oral cavity squamous cell carcinoma.

CDR3 nucleotide sequence: TGTGCCAGCAGTGAAGCTACTAGCGGGGGGGCCCGGGAGACCCAGTACTTC. It codes for CASSEATSGGARETQYF. The rearrangement joins TRBV2 to TRBJ2-5; 13 bases are a match to TRBD2. This CDR3 region has 17 residues. In germline, CDR1 is SNHLY, CDR2 FYNNEI. Trimming took 0 bases from V and 5 from J; bases not matched to a gene: 6.